This T cell receptor beta chain derives from a study of cytomegalovirus exposure and HLA in healthy donors. Study-level background: Genotyping of roughly 400 donors showed that around 85% belonged to the Caucasian-associated ancestry cluster.

This clone appeared a few times. The antigen remains unidentified. The CDR3 spans 16 residues. Germline CDR1 reads MNHNS; CDR2 reads SASEGT. Trimming stripped 1 base from V and 0 bases from J, with 10 bases between. 60 Vbeta and 13 Jbeta primers were used in PCR. Assay used: immunoSEQ multiplex PCR; TCRdb lists only in-frame clones, some missing. Found here are tens of thousands of clones, around four fifths of them singletons; the top ten hold about 5.6%. Study-wide points: Associated with cytomegalovirus, according to the listing, were 150 to 200 TCR beta chains. V- and J-gene trimming in TCR beta was tied to a missense DCLRE1C variant by an analysis performed later. In vitro experiments confirmed that a few CMV-associated chains were specific for CMV antigens.

The source is a woman aged 18 to 35 in good health and CMV-seropositive. The sequenced sample consisted of PBMCs. The chain has TRBV6-1 and TRBJ2-4; D possibly corresponds to TRBD2 (7 bases). CDR3 sequence (DNA): TGTGCCAGCAGTGAAGAGGGGGGGGGAGCCAAAAACATTCAGTACTTC. Translated, it gives CASSEEGGGAKNIQYF.